This T cell receptor beta chain derives from a study of CD8 T cells in Susac syndrome. An amount of RNA that ranged from roughly 0.45 to 1 ug was reverse transcribed with random hexamers. Amplification of TCR beta CDR3 by immunoSEQ multiplex PCR spanned 54 Vbeta and 13 Jbeta. TCRdb recomputed calls from the immunoSEQ multiplex PCR reads with MiXCR, one row per CDR3 protein. This sample has about 200,000 distinct CDR3 sequences, with under 95% found just once. V lost 2 bases to trimming and J lost 4 bases, with 11 bases between them. Germline V CDR1 and CDR2: SNHLY, FYNNEI. CDR3 length: 15 residues. The source is a human donor in good health. The chain links TRBV2 to TRBJ2-2; D is perhaps TRBD2 (6 bases). Source material: CD4+ T cells from PBMCs. CDR3 in DNA: TGTGCCAGCAGTGAATTTATGGGGGGCACCGGGGAGCTGTTTTTT. It yields the protein CASSEFMGGTGELFF.